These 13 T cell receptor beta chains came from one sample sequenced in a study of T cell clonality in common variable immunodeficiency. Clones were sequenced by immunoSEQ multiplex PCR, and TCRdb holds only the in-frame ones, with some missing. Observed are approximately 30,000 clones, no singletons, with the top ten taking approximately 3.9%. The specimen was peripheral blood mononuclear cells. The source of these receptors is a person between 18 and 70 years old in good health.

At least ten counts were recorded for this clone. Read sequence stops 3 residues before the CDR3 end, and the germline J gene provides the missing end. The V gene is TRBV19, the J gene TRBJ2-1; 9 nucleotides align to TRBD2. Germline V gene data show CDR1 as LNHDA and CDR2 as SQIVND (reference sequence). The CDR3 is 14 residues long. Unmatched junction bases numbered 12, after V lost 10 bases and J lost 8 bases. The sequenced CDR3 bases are TGTGCCACCCACGGGGGGACTAGCCCCCATGAG. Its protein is CATHGGTSPHE. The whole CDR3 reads CATHGGTSPHEQFF. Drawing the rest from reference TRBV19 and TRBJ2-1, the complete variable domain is DGGITQSPKYLFRKEGQNVTLSCEQNLNHDAMYWYRQDPGQGLRLIYYSQIVNDFQKGDIAEGYSVSREKKESFPLTVTSAQKNPTAFYLCATHGGTSPHEQFFGPGTRLTVL.

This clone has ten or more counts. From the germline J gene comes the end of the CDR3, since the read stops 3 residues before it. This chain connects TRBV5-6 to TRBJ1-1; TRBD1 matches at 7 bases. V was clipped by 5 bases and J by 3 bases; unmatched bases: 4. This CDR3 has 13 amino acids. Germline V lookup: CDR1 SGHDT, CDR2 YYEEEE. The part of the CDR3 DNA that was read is TGTGCCAGCAGGACAGGGTTGGACACTGAA. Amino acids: CASRTGLDTE. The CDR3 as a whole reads CASRTGLDTEAFF.

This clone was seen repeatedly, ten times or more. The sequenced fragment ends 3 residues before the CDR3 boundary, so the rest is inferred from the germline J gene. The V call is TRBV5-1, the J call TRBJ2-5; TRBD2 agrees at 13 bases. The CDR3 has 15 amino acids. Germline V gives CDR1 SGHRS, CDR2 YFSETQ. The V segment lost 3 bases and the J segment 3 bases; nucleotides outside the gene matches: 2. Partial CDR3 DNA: TGCGCCAGCAGCTGGACTAGCGGGAGCAAAGAGACC. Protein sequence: CASSWTSGSKET. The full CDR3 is CASSWTSGSKETQYF.

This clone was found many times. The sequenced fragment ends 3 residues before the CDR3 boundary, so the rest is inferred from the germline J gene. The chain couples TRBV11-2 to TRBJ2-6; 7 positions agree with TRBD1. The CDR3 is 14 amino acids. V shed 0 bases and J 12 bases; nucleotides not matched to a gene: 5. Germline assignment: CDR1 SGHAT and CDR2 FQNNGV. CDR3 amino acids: CASSLETTGVVLTF. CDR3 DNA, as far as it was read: TGTGCCAGCAGCTTAGAGACTACAGGGGTCGTC.

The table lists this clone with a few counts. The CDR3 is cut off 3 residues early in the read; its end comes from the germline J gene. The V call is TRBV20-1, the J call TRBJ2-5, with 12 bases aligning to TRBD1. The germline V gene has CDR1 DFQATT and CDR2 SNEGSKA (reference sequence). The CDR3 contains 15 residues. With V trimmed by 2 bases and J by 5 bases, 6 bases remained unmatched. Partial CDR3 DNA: TGCAGTGCTAGAAACGGGACAGGGGGCTGGGAGACC. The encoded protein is CSARNGTGGWET. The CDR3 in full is CSARNGTGGWETQYF.

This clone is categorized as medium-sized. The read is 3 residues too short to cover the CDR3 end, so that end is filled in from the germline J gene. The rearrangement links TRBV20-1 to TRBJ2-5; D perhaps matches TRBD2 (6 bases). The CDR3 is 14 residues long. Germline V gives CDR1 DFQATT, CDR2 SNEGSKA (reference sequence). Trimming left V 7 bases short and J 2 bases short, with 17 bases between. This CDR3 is CSVSERGLQETQYF. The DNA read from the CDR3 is TGCAGTGTCTCTGAACGGGGACTGCAAGAGACC.

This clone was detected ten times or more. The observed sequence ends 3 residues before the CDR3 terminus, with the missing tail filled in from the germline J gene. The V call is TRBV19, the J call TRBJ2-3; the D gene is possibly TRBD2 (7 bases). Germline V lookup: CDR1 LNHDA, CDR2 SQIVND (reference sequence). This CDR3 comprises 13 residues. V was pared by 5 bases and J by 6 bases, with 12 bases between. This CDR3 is CASSGGGYDTQYF. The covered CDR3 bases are TGTGCCAGTAGTGGGGGGGGCTACGATACG.

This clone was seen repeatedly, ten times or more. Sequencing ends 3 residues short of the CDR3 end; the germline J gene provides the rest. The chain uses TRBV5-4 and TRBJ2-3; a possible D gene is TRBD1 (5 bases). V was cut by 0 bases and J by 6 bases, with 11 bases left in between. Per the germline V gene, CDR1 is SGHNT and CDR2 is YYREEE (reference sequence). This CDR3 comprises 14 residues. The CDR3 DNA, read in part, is TGTGCCAGCAGCTTGGATGGGAAGGGGGATACG. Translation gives CASSLDGKGDT. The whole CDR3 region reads CASSLDGKGDTQYF.

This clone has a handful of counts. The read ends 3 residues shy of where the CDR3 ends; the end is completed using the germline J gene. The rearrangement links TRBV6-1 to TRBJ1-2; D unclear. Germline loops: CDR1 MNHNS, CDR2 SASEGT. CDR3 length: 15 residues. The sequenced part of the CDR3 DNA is TGTGCCAGCAGTGGAGTGGGCCAAGCAAGGAATGAC. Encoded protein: CASSGVGQARND. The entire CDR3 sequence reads CASSGVGQARNDYTF.

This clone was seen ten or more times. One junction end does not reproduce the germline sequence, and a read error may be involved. The chain's CDR3 is CASSQEPAGQGRPEAFF. CDR3 DNA (partial): TGCGCCAGCAGCCAAGAACCCGCCGGACAGGGTAGGCCTGAA. The chain uses TRBV4-2 and TRBJ1-1, with TRBD1 matching 8 bases. The read gets to within 3 residues of the CDR3 end, and the germline J gene fills in the rest. Germline CDR1 reads LGHNA; CDR2 reads YNFKEQ. This CDR3 comprises 17 residues.

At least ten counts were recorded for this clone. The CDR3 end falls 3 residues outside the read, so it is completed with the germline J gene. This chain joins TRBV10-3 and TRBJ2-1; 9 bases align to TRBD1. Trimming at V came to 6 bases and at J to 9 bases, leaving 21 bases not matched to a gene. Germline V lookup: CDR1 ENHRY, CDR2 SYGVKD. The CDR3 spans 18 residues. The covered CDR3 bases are TGTGCCATCAGCGGAGATCTTAGGACAGGGGTCTCCGTCACTGAG. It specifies CAISGDLRTGVSVTE. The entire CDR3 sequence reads CAISGDLRTGVSVTEQFF.

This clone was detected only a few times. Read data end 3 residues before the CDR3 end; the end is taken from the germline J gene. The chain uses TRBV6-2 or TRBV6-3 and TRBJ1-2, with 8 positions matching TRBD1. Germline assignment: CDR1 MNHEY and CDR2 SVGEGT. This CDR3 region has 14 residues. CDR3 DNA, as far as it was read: TGTGCCAGCAGTTTCTGGACAGGGAACAATGAC. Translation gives CASSFWTGNND. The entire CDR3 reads CASSFWTGNNDYTF.

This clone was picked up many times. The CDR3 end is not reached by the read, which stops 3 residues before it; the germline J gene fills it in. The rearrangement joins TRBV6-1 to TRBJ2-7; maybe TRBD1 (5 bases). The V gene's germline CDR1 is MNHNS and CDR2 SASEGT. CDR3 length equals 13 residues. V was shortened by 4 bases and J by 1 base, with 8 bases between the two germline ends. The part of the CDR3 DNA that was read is TGTGCCAGCAGTGTGCCAGGGTCCTACGAG. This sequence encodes CASSVPGSYE. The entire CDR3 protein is CASSVPGSYEQYF.